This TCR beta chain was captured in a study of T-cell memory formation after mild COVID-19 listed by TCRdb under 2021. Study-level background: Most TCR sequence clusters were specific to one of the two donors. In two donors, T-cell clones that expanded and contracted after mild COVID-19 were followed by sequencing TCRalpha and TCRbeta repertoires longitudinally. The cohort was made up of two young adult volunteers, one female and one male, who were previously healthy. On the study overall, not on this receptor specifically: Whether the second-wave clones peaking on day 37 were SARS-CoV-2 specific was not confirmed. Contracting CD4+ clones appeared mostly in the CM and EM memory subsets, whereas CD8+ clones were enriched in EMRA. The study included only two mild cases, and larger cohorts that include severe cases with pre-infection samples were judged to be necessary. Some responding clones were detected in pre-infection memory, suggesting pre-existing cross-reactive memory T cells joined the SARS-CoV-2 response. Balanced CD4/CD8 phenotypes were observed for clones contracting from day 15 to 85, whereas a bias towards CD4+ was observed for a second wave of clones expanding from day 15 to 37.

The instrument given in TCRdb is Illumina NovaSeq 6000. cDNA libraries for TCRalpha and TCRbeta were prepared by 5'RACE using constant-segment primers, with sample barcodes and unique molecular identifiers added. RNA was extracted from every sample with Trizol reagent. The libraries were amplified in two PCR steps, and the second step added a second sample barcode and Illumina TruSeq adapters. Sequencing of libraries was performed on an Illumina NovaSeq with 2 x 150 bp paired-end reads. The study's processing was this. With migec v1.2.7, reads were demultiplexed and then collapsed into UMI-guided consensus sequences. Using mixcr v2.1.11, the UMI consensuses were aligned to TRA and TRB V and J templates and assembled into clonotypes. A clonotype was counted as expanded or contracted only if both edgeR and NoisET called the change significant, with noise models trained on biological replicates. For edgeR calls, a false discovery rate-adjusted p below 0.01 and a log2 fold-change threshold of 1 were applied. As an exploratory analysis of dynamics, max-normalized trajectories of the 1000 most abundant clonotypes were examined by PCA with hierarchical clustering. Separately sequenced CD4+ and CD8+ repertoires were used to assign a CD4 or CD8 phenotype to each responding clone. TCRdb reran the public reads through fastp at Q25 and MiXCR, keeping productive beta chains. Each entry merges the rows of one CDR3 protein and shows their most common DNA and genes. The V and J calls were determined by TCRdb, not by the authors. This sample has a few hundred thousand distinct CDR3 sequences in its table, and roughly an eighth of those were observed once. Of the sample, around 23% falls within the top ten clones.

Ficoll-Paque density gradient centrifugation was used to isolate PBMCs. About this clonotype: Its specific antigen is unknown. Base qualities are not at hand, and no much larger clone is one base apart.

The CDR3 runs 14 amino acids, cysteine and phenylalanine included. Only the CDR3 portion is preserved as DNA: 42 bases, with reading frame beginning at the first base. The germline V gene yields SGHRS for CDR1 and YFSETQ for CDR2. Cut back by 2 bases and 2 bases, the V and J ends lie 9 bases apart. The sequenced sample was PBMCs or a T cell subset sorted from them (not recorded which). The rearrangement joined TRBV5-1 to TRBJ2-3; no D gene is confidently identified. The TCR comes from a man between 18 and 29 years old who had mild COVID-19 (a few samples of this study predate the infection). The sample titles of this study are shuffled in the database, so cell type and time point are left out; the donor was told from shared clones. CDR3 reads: CASSFRLYTDTQYF. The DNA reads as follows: TGCGCCAGCAGCTTCAGACTGTACACAGATACGCAGTATTTT.